This T cell receptor (beta chain) was identified in a study of human T cells and chemical hapten exposure. Study overall: For sensitization, 2% DPC was applied to an approximately 2 cm by approximately 2 cm patch of upper inner arm skin. Readings were taken at 6 days from patch tests that had applied 0.01% DPC to the upper back. The cohort included alopecia areata under or over 50% scalp, totalis and universalis.

The library tagged individual cDNA molecules with unique molecular identifiers. TCRdb processed the RACE reads anew with MiXCR; each CDR3 protein has one entry. Among 150,000 to 200,000 distinct CDR3 sequences, roughly 15% were seen once, and the ten largest hold 1.7%. This clonotype was seen a handful of times. Between the trimmed V and J ends, which lost 0 bases and 2 bases, there was a span of 16 bases. The CDR3 is 17 residues long. The V gene's germline CDR1 is SGHRS and CDR2 YFSETQ. The time point here: patch test 1, 2 weeks after DPC sensitization. Treatment specified: therapeutic diphenylcyclopropenone sensitization with weekly scalp DPC.

This receptor was obtained from a woman in her 30s with alopecia areata. Some clones in this sample may be carry-over from other donors' samples. The V and J genes are TRBV5-1 and TRBJ2-3; no firm D call. The sequences come from whole blood, collected in connection with sensitization to the hapten diphenylcyclopropenone (DPC). The CDR3: CASSLAGGIHNTDTQYF. CDR3 in DNA: TGCGCCAGCAGCTTGGCGGGTGGGATCCATAACACAGATACGCAGTATTTT.